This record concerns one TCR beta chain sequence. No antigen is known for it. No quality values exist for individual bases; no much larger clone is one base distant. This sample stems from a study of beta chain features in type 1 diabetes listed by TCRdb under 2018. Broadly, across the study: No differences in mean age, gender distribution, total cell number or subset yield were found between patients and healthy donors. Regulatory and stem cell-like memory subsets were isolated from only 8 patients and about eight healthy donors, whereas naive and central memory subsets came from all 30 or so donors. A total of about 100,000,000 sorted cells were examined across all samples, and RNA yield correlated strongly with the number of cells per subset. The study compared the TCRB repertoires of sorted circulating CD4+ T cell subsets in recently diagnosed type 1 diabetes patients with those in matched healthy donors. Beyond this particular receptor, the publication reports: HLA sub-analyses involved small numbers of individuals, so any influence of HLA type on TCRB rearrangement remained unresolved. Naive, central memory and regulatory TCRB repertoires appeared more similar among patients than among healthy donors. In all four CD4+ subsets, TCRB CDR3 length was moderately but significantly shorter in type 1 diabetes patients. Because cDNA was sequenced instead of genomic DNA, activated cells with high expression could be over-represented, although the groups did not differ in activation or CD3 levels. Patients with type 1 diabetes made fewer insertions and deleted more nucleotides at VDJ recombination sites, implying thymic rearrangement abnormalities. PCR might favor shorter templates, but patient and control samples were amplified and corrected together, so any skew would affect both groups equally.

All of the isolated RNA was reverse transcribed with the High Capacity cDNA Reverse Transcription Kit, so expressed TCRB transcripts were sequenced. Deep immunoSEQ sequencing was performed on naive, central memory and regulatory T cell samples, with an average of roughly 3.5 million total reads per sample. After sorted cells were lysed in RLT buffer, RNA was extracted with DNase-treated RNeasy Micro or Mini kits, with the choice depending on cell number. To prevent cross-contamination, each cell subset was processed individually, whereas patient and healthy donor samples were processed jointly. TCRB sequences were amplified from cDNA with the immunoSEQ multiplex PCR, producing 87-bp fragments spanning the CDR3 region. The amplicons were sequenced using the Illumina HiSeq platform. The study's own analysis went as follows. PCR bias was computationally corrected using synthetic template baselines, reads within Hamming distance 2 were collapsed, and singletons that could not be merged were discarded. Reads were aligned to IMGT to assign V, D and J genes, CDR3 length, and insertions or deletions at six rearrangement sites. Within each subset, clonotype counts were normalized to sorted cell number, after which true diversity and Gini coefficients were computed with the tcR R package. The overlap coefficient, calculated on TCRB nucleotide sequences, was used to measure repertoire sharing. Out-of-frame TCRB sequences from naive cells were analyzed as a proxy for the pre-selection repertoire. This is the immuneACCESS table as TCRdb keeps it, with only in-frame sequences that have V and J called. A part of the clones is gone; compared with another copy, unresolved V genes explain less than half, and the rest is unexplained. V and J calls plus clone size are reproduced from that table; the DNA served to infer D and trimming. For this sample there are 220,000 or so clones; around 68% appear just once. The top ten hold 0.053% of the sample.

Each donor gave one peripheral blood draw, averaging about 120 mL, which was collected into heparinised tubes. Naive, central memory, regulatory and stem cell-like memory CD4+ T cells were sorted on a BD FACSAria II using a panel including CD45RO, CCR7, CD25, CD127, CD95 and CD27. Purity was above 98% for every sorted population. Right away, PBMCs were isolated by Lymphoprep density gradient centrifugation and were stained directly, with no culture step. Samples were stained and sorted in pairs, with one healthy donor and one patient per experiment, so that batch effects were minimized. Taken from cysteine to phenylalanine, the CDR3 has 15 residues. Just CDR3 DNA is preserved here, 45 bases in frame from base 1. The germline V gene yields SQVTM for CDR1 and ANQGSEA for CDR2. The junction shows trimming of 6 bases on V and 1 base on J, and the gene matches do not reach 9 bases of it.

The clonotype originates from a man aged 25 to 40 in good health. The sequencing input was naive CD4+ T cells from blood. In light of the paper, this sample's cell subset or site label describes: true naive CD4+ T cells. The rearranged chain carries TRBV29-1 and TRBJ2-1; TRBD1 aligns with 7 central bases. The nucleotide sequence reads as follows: TGCAGCGTCCCTGGGGGCAGGGGGTCCTACAATGAGCAGTTCTTC. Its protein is CSVPGGRGSYNEQFF.